The next 8 T cell receptor beta chains were all read from a single sample in a study of chemoradiotherapy in HPV16-positive cancers. This table comes from immunoSEQ multiplex PCR, and its TCRdb copy is limited to in-frame clones, with some not included. The sample has 13,000 or so clones; about two thirds are singletons. This material was obtained from a patient who underwent chemoradiotherapy. These receptors were obtained from a human donor with HPV-associated anogenital cancer.

The sample holds one count of this clone. The chain combines TRBV11-2 with TRBJ1-3; D perhaps matches TRBD1 (6 bases). Germline loops: CDR1 SGHAT, CDR2 FQNNGV. The CDR3 is made up of 14 amino acids. Trimming cost V 3 bases and J 4 bases, with 10 bases left between them. The CDR3 DNA reads TGTGCCAGCAGCTTTTTGGACAGAGGAAACACCATATATTTT. It specifies CASSFLDRGNTIYF. The full variable domain, completed using reference TRBV11-2 and TRBJ1-3, is EAGVAQSPRYKIIEKRQSVAFWCNPISGHATLYWYQQILGQGPKLLIQFQNNGVVDDSQLPKDRFSAERLKGVDSTLKIQPAKLEDSAVYLCASSFLDRGNTIYFGEGSWLTVV.

This chain uses TRBV6-1 with TRBJ2-5; 7 bases line up with TRBD1. CDR1 MNHNS and CDR2 SASEGT come from the germline V gene. The CDR3 has 17 amino acids. Germline trimming cut 3 bases from V and 5 bases from J; bases unmatched to any gene: 15. Here the CDR3 DNA reads TGTGCCAGCAGTGACCCAGAACGACGGGACAGAGGGGAGACCCAGTACTTC. Protein product: CASSDPERRDRGETQYF.

This rearrangement joins TRBV4-2 to TRBJ2-6, with D unclear. V lost 0 bases and J lost 0, with 9 bases in between. This CDR3 comprises 17 residues. Germline V lookup: CDR1 LGHNA, CDR2 YNFKEQ. The CDR3 nucleotides are TGTGCCAGCAGCCAAGAGGTAACGGTCTCTGGGGCCAACGTCCTGACTTTC. Amino acids: CASSQEVTVSGANVLTF.

The chain recombines TRBV10-1 with TRBJ1-2; D unresolved. With 6 bases removed from V and 1 base from J, the gap between germline ends came to 12 bases. The CDR3 extends over 14 amino acids. Per germline, CDR1 WNHNN and CDR2 SYGVQD (reference sequence). In nucleotides, the CDR3 is TGCGCCAGCAGCCGGACCGATAATAACTATGGCTACACCTTC. It translates to CASSRTDNNYGYTF.

The rearrangement uses TRBV6-5 and TRBJ1-3; D unresolved. With 0 bases removed from V and 1 base from J, the gap between germline ends came to 7 bases. CDR1 and CDR2 from the germline V gene are MNHEY and SVGAGI. This CDR3 is 15 amino acids long. The CDR3 reads CASSYSRWSGNTIYF. As DNA, the CDR3 is TGTGCCAGCAGTTACTCGAGGTGGTCTGGAAACACCATATATTTT.

This chain uses TRBV2 with TRBJ2-3; D is unresolved. V was cut by 6 bases and J by 0 bases, with 13 bases left in between. The CDR3 is 15 residues long. Germline loops: CDR1 SNHLY, CDR2 FYNNEI. CDR3 DNA: TGTGCCAGCAGGCTACGGACGGCTAGCACAGATACGCAGTATTTT. This sequence encodes CASRLRTASTDTQYF.

This rearrangement joins TRBV28 to TRBJ2-7, with D perhaps matching TRBD1 (5 bases). Germline lookup yields CDR1 MDHEN and CDR2 SYDVKM. V shed 2 bases and J shed 6 bases, with 23 bases lying between them. The CDR3 runs 17 residues. The CDR3 region is CASSLIGLTVPRSEQYF. The CDR3 DNA reads as TGTGCCAGCAGTTTAATCGGGCTGACAGTTCCCAGGTCCGAGCAGTACTTC.

The rearrangement uses TRBV4-3 and TRBJ1-1; 8 bases line up with TRBD1. The V and J ends lost 4 bases and 3 bases, in that order; junction bases with no gene match: 10. The CDR3 runs to 16 residues. Germline V gene sequence: CDR1 LGHNA, CDR2 YSLEER. The CDR3 here is CASSPGTGRGDTEAFF. The CDR3 bases are TGCGCCAGCAGCCCTGGGACAGGTAGAGGGGACACTGAAGCTTTCTTT.